This TCR beta chain was profiled in a study of T cell responses to AZD1222 COVID-19 vaccine. Overall study context: Combined were second doses at about 4 or about 12 weeks.

Points from the study as a whole: A reported finding is that nearly half of spike-specific TCRs target unmutated variant regions. Donors were mostly white British, more females; clonal diversity possibly underestimated. Spike regions recognized by vaccine-associated CD4 TCRs spanned the protein, led by 160-218 and 743-854.

As regards this clone: Its antigen remains unidentified.

The table came from immunoSEQ multiplex PCR; TCRdb's copy has only in-frame clones and leaves some out. The table has 110,000 to 150,000 clones, 80% to 90% seen once. Per germline, CDR1 MGHRA and CDR2 YSYEKL. V dropped 5 bases and J dropped 1 base, with 20 bases sitting between them. The CDR3 is 17 residues long. The sequence was collected from an adult in good health. J is TRBJ1-1 and V is TRBV4-1; no clear D gene. The material sequenced was peripheral blood, taken on day 0 of AZD1222 vaccination. The CDR3: CASSSSDPFSWNTEAFF. Written as DNA, the CDR3 is TGCGCCAGCAGCTCCTCCGATCCCTTTAGTTGGAACACTGAAGCTTTCTTT.